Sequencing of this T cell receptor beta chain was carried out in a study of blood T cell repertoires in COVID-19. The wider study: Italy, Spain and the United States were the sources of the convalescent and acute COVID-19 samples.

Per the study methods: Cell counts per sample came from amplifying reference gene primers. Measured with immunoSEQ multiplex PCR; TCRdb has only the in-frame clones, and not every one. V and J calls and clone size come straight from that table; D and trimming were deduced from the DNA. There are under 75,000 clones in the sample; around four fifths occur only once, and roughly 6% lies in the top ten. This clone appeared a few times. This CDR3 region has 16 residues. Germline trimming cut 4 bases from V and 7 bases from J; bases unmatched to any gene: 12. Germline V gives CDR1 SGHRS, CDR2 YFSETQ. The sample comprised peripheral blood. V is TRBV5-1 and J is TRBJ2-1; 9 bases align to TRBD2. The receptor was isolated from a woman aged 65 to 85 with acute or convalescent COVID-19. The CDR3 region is CASSKDLAGPGNEQFF. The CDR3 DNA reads TGCGCCAGCAGCAAGGACCTAGCGGGGCCGGGGAATGAGCAGTTCTTC.